Following are 4 T cell receptor beta chains from one sample sequenced in a study of blood T cells in healthy people across ages. Together with a sample-barcoded 5' primer, a J-beta primer mix was included in a second PCR lasting roughly 6 to 12 cycles. TCRdb independently ran MiXCR on the 5' RACE reads; one entry per CDR3 protein. This sample has some 1.5 million distinct CDR3 sequences, with roughly 43% found just once. The sequenced sample consisted of blood. All receptors come from a woman aged 18-29 years in good health.

This clonotype was picked up a small number of times. V is TRBV6-2 or TRBV6-3 and J is TRBJ1-1, with D tentatively TRBD1 (6 bases). CDR3 length: 16 residues. Germline V gene lookup returns CDR1 MNHEY and CDR2 SVGEGT. Trimming took off 0 bases at V and 3 bases at J, with 14 bases between the two ends. CDR3 in amino acids: CASSYSGGWRYTEAFF. The CDR3 DNA sequence: TGTGCCAGCAGTTACTCGGGGGGCTGGAGGTACACTGAAGCTTTCTTT.

The V call is TRBV12-3 or TRBV12-4, the J call TRBJ2-2; possibly TRBD2 for D (6 bases). V lost 3 bases and J 1 base, leaving 9 bases between the germline ends. The CDR3 covers 15 residues. For the CDR3, the DNA is TGTGCCAGCAGTTTTGGGACTTTGAACACCGGGGAGCTGTTTTTT. Its protein product is CASSFGTLNTGELFF.

A few counts support this clonotype. The rearrangement links TRBV12-3 or TRBV12-4 to TRBJ1-1; no clear D gene. The CDR3 is 13 residues long. Between the trimmed V and J ends, which lost 0 bases and 7 bases, there was a span of 9 bases. This CDR3 reads CASSLAEGVEAFF. CDR3 nucleotides: TGTGCCAGCAGTTTAGCGGAGGGTGTTGAAGCTTTCTTT.

The J gene is TRBJ1-1, the V gene TRBV5-5; D perhaps matches TRBD1 (5 bases). The length of the CDR3 is 13 residues. Germline V gene sequence: CDR1 SGHKS, CDR2 YYEKEE (reference sequence). With 4 bases removed from V and 7 bases from J, the gap between germline ends came to 14 bases. CDR3 bases: TGTGCCAGCAGCAGAGGCAGGGCCGATGAAGCTTTCTTT. Its protein product is CASSRGRADEAFF.